This TCR beta chain appears in the sequencing data of a study of CD8 T cells in ankylosing spondylitis. General observations from the study: There were earlier reports of some motif variants in reactive arthritis synovial fluid and blood.

Losses at the gene ends were 7 bases for V and 4 bases for J; bases not matched to a gene: 4. The CDR3 extends over 14 amino acids. Germline-derived CDR1 and CDR2 are SNHLY and FYNNEI. TCRdb re-derived calls from the 5' RACE reads in MiXCR, one entry per CDR3 protein. The sample yields under 300,000 distinct CDR3 sequences, over 8.5% seen once. This clonotype has just a few counts. No antigen is known for it. Sequenced input: blood, either unsorted or a sorted T cell fraction (not recorded which). This TCR was recovered from a male donor with ankylosing spondylitis or in good health (not recorded which). The V call is TRBV2, the J call TRBJ2-2; 9 bases line up with TRBD2. This CDR3 reads CASKRLAVTGELFF. The CDR3 bases are TGTGCCAGCAAACGACTAGCGGTCACCGGGGAGCTGTTTTTT.